A selection of T cell receptor beta chains follows, all from one sample in a study of blood T cell repertoires in COVID-19. Sequencing was performed with immunoSEQ multiplex PCR; in TCRdb, only in-frame clones are kept and a portion is missing. The table lists 15,000 to 20,000 clones, approximately 90% of them singletons, with more than 15% in the top ten. Sequenced: peripheral blood. The receptors derive from a human donor in a cohort sampled during active COVID-19. Each CDR3 is given with its conserved first and last residue. The order of the fields is clone size, J gene, D gene, V gene, CDR3 DNA, CDR3 protein. The D gene is left open where the match is weak. The listing skips clone size in some rows; elsewhere it reads once, few, many or a size class.

clone size: once; J gene: TRBJ1-5; D gene: NA; V gene: TRBV4-1; CDR3 DNA: TGCGCCAGCAGCCAAGGACTCCCTCAGCCCCAGCATTTT; CDR3 protein: CASSQGLPQPQHF
clone size: NA; J gene: TRBJ2-1; D gene: TRBD2; V gene: TRBV9; CDR3 DNA: TGTGCCAGCAGCGTAGAACTAGCGGGAGGGAATGAGCAGTTCTTC; CDR3 protein: CASSVELAGGNEQFF
clone size: NA; J gene: TRBJ2-3; D gene: NA; V gene: TRBV6-5; CDR3 DNA: TGTGCCAGCAGTTACTCAGCCGGTCCAGCGGATACGCAGTATTTT; CDR3 protein: CASSYSAGPADTQYF
clone size: NA; J gene: TRBJ2-7; D gene: NA; V gene: TRBV5-1; CDR3 DNA: TGCGCCAGCAGCTTGGGAGGCTACGAGCAGTACTTC; CDR3 protein: CASSLGGYEQYF
clone size: NA; J gene: TRBJ1-3; D gene: TRBD1; V gene: TRBV27; CDR3 DNA: TGTGCCAGCAGTCCTTATCCGGGACAGGGGCGGTCTGGAAACACCATATATTTT; CDR3 protein: CASSPYPGQGRSGNTIYF
clone size: NA; J gene: TRBJ2-3; D gene: TRBD2; V gene: TRBV9; CDR3 DNA: TGTGCCAGCAGCGTACTAGCGGGAGTCGGGGCAGATACGCAGTATTTT; CDR3 protein: CASSVLAGVGADTQYF
clone size: NA; J gene: TRBJ1-4; D gene: TRBD1; V gene: TRBV3-1/TRBV3-2; CDR3 DNA: TGTGCCAGCAGCCAAGTAAGGGACAGGGGTAATGAAAAACTGTTTTTT; CDR3 protein: CASSQVRDRGNEKLFF
clone size: once; J gene: TRBJ1-3; D gene: NA; V gene: TRBV7-6; CDR3 DNA: TGTGCCAGCAGCTCTACCCCGGACAGCTTCTCTGGAAACACCATATATTTT; CDR3 protein: CASSSTPDSFSGNTIYF
clone size: once; J gene: TRBJ2-5; D gene: NA; V gene: TRBV6-6; CDR3 DNA: TGTGCCAGCAAGGATGGGGCGGCCCCTCGGGAGACCCAGTACTTC; CDR3 protein: CASKDGAAPRETQYF
clone size: NA; J gene: TRBJ1-1; D gene: TRBD1; V gene: TRBV6-1; CDR3 DNA: TGTGCCAGCAGTGAAGGGACAGGGAAAACTGAAGCTTTCTTT; CDR3 protein: CASSEGTGKTEAFF
clone size: NA; J gene: TRBJ1-5; D gene: NA; V gene: TRBV6-5; CDR3 DNA: TGTGCCAGCAGTTACTCAGGGGATAGCAATCAGCCCCAGCATTTT; CDR3 protein: CASSYSGDSNQPQHF
clone size: NA; J gene: TRBJ2-7; D gene: NA; V gene: TRBV6-2/TRBV6-3; CDR3 DNA: TGTGCCAGCAGTTACGGGGGGATCTCCTACGAGCAGTACTTC; CDR3 protein: CASSYGGISYEQYF
clone size: NA; J gene: TRBJ2-3; D gene: TRBD2; V gene: TRBV6-2/TRBV6-3; CDR3 DNA: TGTGCCAGCAGCCCGGGGTGGGGAGGGACTAGCACAGATACGCAGTATTTT; CDR3 protein: CASSPGWGGTSTDTQYF
clone size: NA; J gene: TRBJ1-4; D gene: NA; V gene: TRBV28; CDR3 DNA: TGTGCCAGCAGTTTCACAACTAATGAAAAACTGTTTTTT; CDR3 protein: CASSFTTNEKLFF
clone size: NA; J gene: TRBJ2-7; D gene: TRBD1; V gene: TRBV11-3; CDR3 DNA: TGTGCCAGCAGCTTGCACGGGACAGGGAGTCACGAGCAGTACTTC; CDR3 protein: CASSLHGTGSHEQYF
clone size: few; J gene: TRBJ2-7; D gene: TRBD1; V gene: TRBV6-5; CDR3 DNA: TGTGCCAGCAGACCCAGACAGGGGTCCTACGAGCAGTACTTC; CDR3 protein: CASRPRQGSYEQYF
clone size: once; J gene: TRBJ2-5; D gene: TRBD2; V gene: TRBV7-9; CDR3 DNA: TGTGCCAGCAGCGTCGGGACTAGCGGAAAACAAGAGACCCAGTACTTC; CDR3 protein: CASSVGTSGKQETQYF
clone size: NA; J gene: TRBJ2-5; D gene: TRBD2; V gene: TRBV7-9; CDR3 DNA: TGTGCCAGCAGCTTAGCCCAAGCGGGAGGGCGAGAGACCCAGTACTTC; CDR3 protein: CASSLAQAGGRETQYF
clone size: NA; J gene: TRBJ1-1; D gene: NA; V gene: TRBV19; CDR3 DNA: TGTGCCAGTAGTATAGCCCGAGGGGAGGTCGGAGCTTTCTTT; CDR3 protein: CASSIARGEVGAFF
clone size: NA; J gene: TRBJ2-7; D gene: TRBD2; V gene: TRBV20-1; CDR3 DNA: TGCAGTGCTAGTTCGAGCGGGGGGCCCGGGGCGCAGTACTTC; CDR3 protein: CSASSSGGPGAQYF
clone size: NA; J gene: TRBJ1-1; D gene: TRBD1; V gene: TRBV5-4; CDR3 DNA: TGTGCCAGCAGCTTGGGGGGACAGGGGGCAGGGGCTTTCTTT; CDR3 protein: CASSLGGQGAGAFF
clone size: NA; J gene: TRBJ1-1; D gene: NA; V gene: TRBV12-2; CDR3 DNA: TGTGCAAGTCGCTTAGCTGACAAAAACACTGAAGCTTTCTTT; CDR3 protein: CASRLADKNTEAFF
clone size: NA; J gene: TRBJ2-1; D gene: TRBD2; V gene: TRBV7-9; CDR3 DNA: TGTGCCAGCAGCTGGACTAGGGAAGGTGAGCAGTTCTTC; CDR3 protein: CASSWTREGEQFF
clone size: NA; J gene: TRBJ1-2; D gene: NA; V gene: TRBV5-1; CDR3 DNA: TGCGCCAGCAGCCCAAACGGGAACCGGGGTTCCTTC; CDR3 protein: CASSPNGNRGSF
clone size: NA; J gene: TRBJ2-5; D gene: TRBD2; V gene: TRBV28; CDR3 DNA: TGTGCCAGCAGCCTAAACCTACTAGCGGGAGTTGTGGAGACCCAGTACTTC; CDR3 protein: CASSLNLLAGVVETQYF
clone size: NA; J gene: TRBJ2-3; D gene: NA; V gene: TRBV20-1; CDR3 DNA: TGCAGTGCTAGTCTCGCCCATAGGATGGGGCTCACAGATACGCAGTATTTT; CDR3 protein: CSASLAHRMGLTDTQYF
clone size: NA; J gene: TRBJ2-7; D gene: NA; V gene: TRBV11-3; CDR3 DNA: TGTGCCAGCAGCGACACGGTGACCTACGAGCAGTACTTC; CDR3 protein: CASSDTVTYEQYF
clone size: NA; J gene: TRBJ2-1; D gene: TRBD2; V gene: TRBV7-9; CDR3 DNA: TGTGCCAGCAGCTCGACGGGACTAGCGGGAGGAGGTGACTACAATGAGCAGTTCTTC; CDR3 protein: CASSSTGLAGGGDYNEQFF
clone size: NA; J gene: TRBJ2-6; D gene: TRBD1; V gene: TRBV18; CDR3 DNA: TGTGCCAGCTCCGGGGGACAGGTGCATTCTGGGGCCAACGTCCTGACTTTC; CDR3 protein: CASSGGQVHSGANVLTF
clone size: NA; J gene: TRBJ1-6; D gene: TRBD1; V gene: TRBV5-5; CDR3 DNA: TGTGCCAGCAGCCTCCTGCCGGGACAGGGGACTTCACCCCTCCACTTT; CDR3 protein: CASSLLPGQGTSPLHF
clone size: NA; J gene: TRBJ1-1; D gene: TRBD1; V gene: TRBV6-2/TRBV6-3; CDR3 DNA: TGTGCCAGCAGCCCTCTAAACAGGGGTACGGACACTGAAGCTTTCTTT; CDR3 protein: CASSPLNRGTDTEAFF
clone size: NA; J gene: TRBJ1-6; D gene: TRBD1; V gene: TRBV2; CDR3 DNA: TGTGCCAGCAGGGGGGACAGTTATAATTCACCCCTCCACTTT; CDR3 protein: CASRGDSYNSPLHF